The 31 T cell receptor beta chains listed next were all sequenced from one sample in a study of cytomegalovirus exposure and HLA in healthy donors. The PCR employed 60 Vbeta primers together with 13 Jbeta primers. Only in-frame clones appear in the TCRdb table, and some are missing; sequencing was by immunoSEQ multiplex PCR. The sample lists some 99,000 clones, under 85% occurring once. What was sequenced was PBMCs. All receptors come from a woman between 50 and 59 years old in good health and CMV-seropositive.

The CDR3 loop is CASSPQQGANEQYF. CDR3 sequence (DNA): TGTGCCAGCAGCCCCCAGCAGGGGGCAAACGAGCAGTACTTC. The chain uses TRBV7-6 and TRBJ2-7, with 8 bases identical to TRBD1. The V and J ends lost 5 bases and 5 bases, in that order; junction bases with no gene match: 8. The CDR3 length is 14 residues. Germline V CDR1 and CDR2: SGHVS, FNYEAQ.

Here the CDR3 reads CASTTWRDHTEAFF. The CDR3 DNA sequence: TGTGCCAGCACCACGTGGCGGGATCACACTGAAGCTTTCTTT. The rearrangement uses TRBV11-1 and TRBJ1-1; D gene ambiguous. The CDR3 spans 14 residues. Germline CDR1 is SGHAT and CDR2 is FQDESV (reference sequence). Trimming took off 7 bases at V and 3 bases at J, with 15 bases between the two ends.

CDR3 sequence: CATSRAQGTNEKLFF. The CDR3 DNA is TGTGCCACCAGCAGAGCTCAGGGAACTAATGAAAAACTGTTTTTT. The chain is built from TRBV15 and TRBJ1-4, with D perhaps matching TRBD1 (5 bases). Germline lookup yields CDR1 LNHNV and CDR2 YYDKDF (reference sequence). The CDR3 contains 15 residues. Trimming pared 1 base from V and 1 base from J, leaving 7 bases between.

This rearrangement joins TRBV15 to TRBJ2-7, with 8 positions matching TRBD2. This CDR3 has 15 amino acids. Germline CDR1 and CDR2: LNHNV and YYDKDF (reference sequence). J was trimmed by 2 bases and V by 1 base; bases with no gene match: 4. CDR3 bases: TGTGCCACCAGCAGAGTTAGCGGGACAACCTACGAGCAGTACTTC. As protein: CATSRVSGTTYEQYF.

The chain has TRBV7-3 and TRBJ2-2; weak D call: TRBD1 (7 bases). The germline gives CDR1 SGHTA, CDR2 FQGTGA. The CDR3 totals 15 residues. V was cut by 6 bases and J by 7 bases, with 18 bases left in between. The chain's CDR3 is CASSSGAGGIGELFF. The CDR3 DNA is TGTGCCAGCAGTTCAGGAGCAGGGGGGATCGGGGAGCTGTTTTTT.

The chain joins TRBV6-1 to TRBJ1-6; TRBD1 matches at 7 bases. In germline, CDR1 is MNHNS, CDR2 SASEGT. The J segment lost 10 bases and the V segment lost 8 bases, leaving 8 bases of the junction unmatched. The CDR3 has 13 residues. The chain's CDR3 is CASGGQLNSPLHF. The CDR3 DNA sequence: TGTGCCAGCGGGGGACAGCTCAACTCACCCCTCCACTTT.

V is TRBV7-2 and J is TRBJ2-6, with 9 bases fitting TRBD1. The J segment lost 1 base and the V segment lost 5 bases, leaving 6 bases of the junction unmatched. The germline V gene has CDR1 SGHTA and CDR2 FQGNSA. This CDR3 spans 17 amino acids. CDR3 bases: TGTGCCAGCAGCGTCGGGACAGGGTTGTCTGGGGCCAACGTCCTGACTTTC. The encoded protein is CASSVGTGLSGANVLTF.

With respect to this clone: The germline gene is not matched at one end of the junction; a read error may be the cause. The chain uses TRBV27 and TRBJ2-4, with D maybe TRBD1 (6 bases). This CDR3 contains 14 residues. Germline CDR1 MNHEY, CDR2 SMNVEV (reference sequence). The CDR3: CASSGAGAKNSQYF. CDR3 nucleotides: TGTGCCAGCAGTGGCGCAGGGGCCAAAAACAGTCAGTACTTC.

The chain recombines TRBV15 with TRBJ2-5; D may be TRBD1 (5 bases). The ends were cut back, 0 bases at V and 5 bases at J, with 10 bases in the middle. The germline V gene has CDR1 LNHNV and CDR2 YYDKDF (reference sequence). The CDR3 is 14 residues long. The CDR3 region has the DNA TGTGCCACCAGCAGAGACAGGGTCGGGGAGACCCAGTACTTC. Protein sequence: CATSRDRVGETQYF.

This clone occurred a few times. The chain joins TRBV6-5 to TRBJ2-1; 14 bases match TRBD2. The CDR3 is made up of 15 amino acids. CDR1 and CDR2 from the germline V gene are MNHEY and SVGAGI. V gave up 6 bases and J gave up 8 bases; unmatched junction bases: 6. CDR3 protein: CASRGPGLAGDEQFF. In DNA, the CDR3 is TGTGCCAGCAGGGGACCGGGACTAGCGGGAGATGAGCAGTTCTTC.

The chain combines TRBV19 with TRBJ2-5; 8 bases align to TRBD2. J lost 2 bases, V lost 6 bases, and 11 bases had no gene match. CDR1 and CDR2 from the germline V gene are LNHDA and SQIVND (reference sequence). The CDR3 extends over 16 amino acids. The chain's CDR3 is CASRSVQASGQETQYF. The CDR3 nucleotides are TGTGCCAGTAGGTCCGTGCAGGCTAGCGGGCAAGAGACCCAGTACTTC.

This chain links TRBV5-4 with TRBJ1-1; TRBD1 might be the D (5 bases). V lost 6 bases and J lost 3, with 15 bases in between. CDR1 and CDR2 (germline): SGHNT, YYREEE (reference sequence). CDR3 size: 14 residues. The CDR3 coding sequence is TGTGCCAGCACTCCCCTGGGGGGGGACACTGAAGCTTTCTTT. This sequence encodes CASTPLGGDTEAFF.

The CDR3 is CASSLGGGITYNEQFF. For the CDR3, the DNA is TGTGCCAGCAGCTTAGGGGGGGGGATCACTTACAATGAGCAGTTCTTC. The V and J genes are TRBV7-2 and TRBJ2-1; 7 bases match TRBD2. CDR3 size: 16 residues. Per the germline V gene, CDR1 is SGHTA and CDR2 is FQGNSA. Trimming took 1 base from V and 4 from J; bases not matched to a gene: 7. The variable domain in full, completed from reference TRBV7-2 and TRBJ2-1, reads GAGVSQSPSNKVTEKGKDVELRCDPISGHTALYWYRQSLGQGLEFLIYFQGNSAPDKSGLPSDRFSAERTGGSVSTLTIQRTQQEDSAVYLCASSLGGGITYNEQFFGPGTRLTVL.

V and J are TRBV5-1 and TRBJ2-1, with TRBD2 identical over 9 bases. Per germline, CDR1 SGHRS and CDR2 YFSETQ. Losses at the gene ends were 0 bases for V and 6 bases for J; bases not matched to a gene: 10. The CDR3 is 17 amino acids. This CDR3 reads CASSLGTLAGRGNEQFF. The CDR3 bases are TGCGCCAGCAGCTTGGGCACCCTAGCGGGGAGGGGCAATGAGCAGTTCTTC. Using reference TRBV5-1 and TRBJ2-1 for the parts outside the CDR3, the full variable domain is KAGVTQTPRYLIKTRGQQVTLSCSPISGHRSVSWYQQTPGQGLQFLFEYFSETQRNKGNFPGRFSGRQFSNSRSEMNVSTLELGDSALYLCASSLGTLAGRGNEQFFGPGTRLTVL.

This clone was counted once. V gene TRBV7-6 combines with J gene TRBJ1-5; D call uncertain. The CDR3 totals 15 residues. Germline lookup yields CDR1 SGHVS and CDR2 FNYEAQ. Trimming shortened V by 5 bases and J by 5 bases, and 16 bases separated the two germline ends. The chain's CDR3 is CASSPLGFVDQPQHF. In nucleotides, the CDR3 is TGTGCCAGCAGCCCCCTGGGCTTTGTTGATCAGCCCCAGCATTTT.

This clone was recorded a few times. This rearrangement joins TRBV9 to TRBJ2-4, with D perhaps TRBD1 (7 bases). V was shortened by 3 bases and J by 7 bases, with 29 bases between the two germline ends. Germline V gene sequence: CDR1 SGDLS, CDR2 YYNGEE. CDR3 length: 19 amino acids. CDR3: CASSGKEGAERGKRNIQYF. The DNA of the CDR3 is TGTGCCAGCAGCGGTAAGGAGGGGGCGGAAAGGGGCAAAAGGAACATTCAGTACTTC.

This clone turned up a few times. This sequence joins TRBV15 and TRBJ2-7; D is possibly TRBD2 (6 bases). The CDR3 length is 16 residues. Germline loops: CDR1 LNHNV, CDR2 YYDKDF (reference sequence). With 0 bases removed from V and 4 bases from J, the gap between germline ends came to 16 bases. DNA of the CDR3: TGTGCCACCAGCAGAGATTCCGGGAGACGGGAGTACGAGCAGTACTTC. Translating gives CATSRDSGRREYEQYF. The entire variable domain, with the rest obtained from reference TRBV15 and TRBJ2-7, is as follows: DAMVIQNPRYQVTQFGKPVTLSCSQTLNHNVMYWYQQKSSQAPKLLFHYYDKDFNNEADTPDNFQSRRPNTSFCFLDIRSPGLGDTAMYLCATSRDSGRREYEQYFGPGTRLTVT.

This clone was found once. This sequence joins TRBV9 and TRBJ2-1; 11 bases agree with TRBD2. V lost 5 bases and J lost 9; bases outside the gene matches: 7. Germline V lookup: CDR1 SGDLS, CDR2 YYNGEE. CDR3 length equals 14 residues. The CDR3 here is CASRASGRFTEQFF. CDR3 nucleotide sequence: TGTGCCAGCAGGGCTAGCGGGAGGTTTACTGAGCAGTTCTTC.

The rearrangement uses TRBV6-1 and TRBJ2-3; the D is unclear. Germline V gene data show CDR1 as MNHNS and CDR2 as SASEGT. V shed 0 bases and J shed 5 bases, with 6 bases lying between them. The CDR3 extends over 13 amino acids. The CDR3 reads CASSEAPGDTQYF. CDR3 DNA sequence: TGTGCCAGCAGTGAAGCGCCAGGAGATACGCAGTATTTT.

The rearrangement links TRBV7-3 to TRBJ2-3, with 12 bases fitting TRBD2. The V gene's germline CDR1 is SGHTA and CDR2 FQGTGA. With 3 bases clipped from V and 5 bases from J, the junction kept 0 bases outside the gene matches. This CDR3 contains 14 residues. CDR3 DNA: TGTGCCAGCAGCTTGGGACTAGCGGGAGATACGCAGTATTTT. This translates into CASSLGLAGDTQYF.

This clone occurred a few times. V and J are TRBV7-2 and TRBJ1-3; D is ambiguous. The germline CDR1 and CDR2 sequences are SGHTA and FQGNSA. V lost 1 base and J lost 2, with 12 bases in between. The CDR3 is made up of 16 amino acids. CDR3 protein: CASSLEGRETGNTIYF. CDR3 in DNA: TGTGCCAGCAGCTTAGAGGGTAGGGAGACTGGAAACACCATATATTTT.

The chain carries TRBV29-1 and TRBJ1-1; a possible D gene is TRBD1 (6 bases). Germline V gene lookup returns CDR1 SQVTM and CDR2 ANQGSEA. The CDR3 is 12 residues long. Trimming removed 7 bases from V and 1 base from J, with 10 bases in between. The DNA for the CDR3 is TGCAGCGGGAGGGGGGGGAACACTGAAGCTTTCTTT. It codes for CSGRGGNTEAFF.

This clone was observed a few times. The gene calls are TRBV5-4 and TRBJ2-5, with D possibly matching TRBD2 (6 bases). The DNA end favors TRBJ2-7, so the J call may be wrong. CDR3 size: 14 residues. Germline lookup yields CDR1 SGHNT and CDR2 YYREEE (reference sequence). CDR3 in amino acids: CASSLAVGRNEQYF. The CDR3 DNA follows: TGTGCCAGCAGCTTGGCCGTGGGGAGGAACGAGCAGTACTTC.

The V and J genes are TRBV11-1 and TRBJ1-4; D remains ambiguous. The CDR3 is 11 amino acids. V was clipped by 5 bases and J by 8 bases, with 6 bases between them. Germline CDR1 reads SGHAT; CDR2 reads FQDESV (reference sequence). The CDR3 reads CASSVGEKLFF. CDR3 bases: TGTGCCAGCAGCGTCGGGGAAAAACTGTTTTTT.

This clone was counted only a few times. The chain recombines TRBV29-1 with TRBJ1-2, with D unresolved. Germline V gives CDR1 SQVTM, CDR2 ANQGSEA. V was cut by 5 bases and J by 8 bases, with 15 bases left in between. The length of the CDR3 is 12 residues. The CDR3 nucleotides are TGCAGCGTTTGGACCGCTCGGGGAGGCTACACCTTC. It specifies CSVWTARGGYTF.

The chain uses TRBV19 and TRBJ1-2; D possibly corresponds to TRBD1 (5 bases). The CDR3 is 12 amino acids. V lost 2 bases to trimming and J lost 8 bases, with 9 bases between them. Germline V lookup: CDR1 LNHDA, CDR2 SQIVND (reference sequence). CDR3: CASSIRDLGYTF. DNA of the CDR3: TGTGCCAGTAGTATAAGGGACTTGGGCTACACCTTC.

The chain joins TRBV18 to TRBJ2-7; 8 bases agree with TRBD1. Germline lookup yields CDR1 KGHSH and CDR2 LQKENI. After removal of 4 bases from V and 6 bases from J, the junction contained 5 bases not matched to a gene. The length of the CDR3 is 13 residues. CDR3 in DNA: TGTGCCAGCTCACTCGGACAGGGAGCCGAGCAGTACTTC. This sequence encodes CASSLGQGAEQYF.

V gene TRBV6-1 combines with J gene TRBJ2-3; 10 bases are a match to TRBD2. Germline V CDR1 and CDR2: MNHNS, SASEGT. The CDR3 sequence is 13 residues long. V trimming: 6 bases; J trimming: 4 bases; junction bases outside the gene matches: 1. CDR3 loop: CASRGLAADTQYF. DNA for the CDR3: TGTGCCAGCAGAGGACTAGCGGCAGATACGCAGTATTTT.

The J gene is TRBJ2-7, the V gene TRBV6-1; 9 positions agree with TRBD1. V trimming: 6 bases; J trimming: 6 bases; junction bases outside the gene matches: 6. This CDR3 is built from 13 residues. The germline CDR1 and CDR2 sequences are MNHNS and SASEGT. The CDR3, as DNA: TGTGCCAGCAGGGGGACAGGGAACGGCGAGCAGTACTTC. This encodes CASRGTGNGEQYF.

This chain joins TRBV4-1 and TRBJ2-3; TRBD1 aligns across 10 bases. The length of the CDR3 is 16 residues. Trimming cost V 4 bases and J 5 bases; bases outside gene matches: 9. Looked up from germline, CDR1 is MGHRA and CDR2 is YSYEKL. DNA of the CDR3: TGCGCCAGCAGCCGAGAAGACAGGGGGCAGGGAGATACGCAGTATTTT. It yields the protein CASSREDRGQGDTQYF.

This chain's CDR3 is CASSIPGDYSNQPQHF. Here the CDR3 DNA reads TGTGCCAGTAGTATCCCGGGAGATTATAGCAATCAGCCCCAGCATTTT. The chain links TRBV19 to TRBJ1-5; D is undetermined. From germline, CDR1 is LNHDA and CDR2 SQIVND (reference sequence). V lost 3 bases and J 0 bases, leaving 12 bases between the germline ends. CDR3 length equals 16 residues.